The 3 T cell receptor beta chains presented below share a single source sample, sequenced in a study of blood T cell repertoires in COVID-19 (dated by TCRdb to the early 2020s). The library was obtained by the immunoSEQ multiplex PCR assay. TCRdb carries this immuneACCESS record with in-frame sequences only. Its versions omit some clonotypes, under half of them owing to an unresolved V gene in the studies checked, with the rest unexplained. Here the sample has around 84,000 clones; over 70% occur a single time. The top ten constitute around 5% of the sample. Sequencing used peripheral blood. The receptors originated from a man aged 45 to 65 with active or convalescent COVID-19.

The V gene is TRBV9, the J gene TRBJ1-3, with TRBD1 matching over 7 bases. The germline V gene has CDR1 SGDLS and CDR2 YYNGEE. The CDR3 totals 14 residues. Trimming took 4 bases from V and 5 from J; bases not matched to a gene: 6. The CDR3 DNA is TGTGCCAGCAGCACCGGACAGGAGAGAAACACCATATATTTT. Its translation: CASSTGQERNTIYF.

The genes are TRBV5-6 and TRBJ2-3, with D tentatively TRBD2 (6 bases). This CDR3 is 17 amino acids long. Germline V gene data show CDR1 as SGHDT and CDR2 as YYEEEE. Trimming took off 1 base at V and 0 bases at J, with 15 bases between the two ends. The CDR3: CASSLLGVGGSTDTQYF. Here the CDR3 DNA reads TGTGCCAGCAGCTTGCTCGGGGTCGGGGGAAGCACAGATACGCAGTATTTT. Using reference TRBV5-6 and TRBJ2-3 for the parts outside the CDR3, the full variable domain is DAGVTQSPTHLIKTRGQQVTLRCSPKSGHDTVSWYQQALGQGPQFIFQYYEEEERQRGNFPDRFSGHQFPNYSSELNVNALLLGDSALYLCASSLLGVGGSTDTQYFGPGTRLTVL.

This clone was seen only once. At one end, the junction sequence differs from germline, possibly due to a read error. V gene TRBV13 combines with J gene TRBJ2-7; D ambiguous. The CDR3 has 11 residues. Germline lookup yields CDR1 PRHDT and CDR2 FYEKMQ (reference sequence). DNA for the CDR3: TGTGTCAGCAGCCTCGGCTACGAGCAGTACTTC. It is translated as CVSSLGYEQYF.